This TCR beta chain was documented in a study of circulating CD8 cells and anti-PD-1 response in melanoma (dated by TCRdb to 2020 to 2022). Study-level background: Patients received nivolumab intravenously at 3 mg/kg every 2 weeks. The melanoma cohort had some 13 patients, seven of whom got anti-PD-1 as first-line therapy, while the other six had previously had targeted therapy or immunotherapy. Patients with complete or partial responses were counted as responders, while patients with stable or progressive disease (RECIST v1.1) were counted as non-responders. The TCR repertoire analysis was performed on about eleven melanoma patients, comprising 7 non-responders and 4 responders. In on-treatment samples, a biotinylated anti-human IgG4 antibody was used to detect PD-1. What the work shows at the level of the full study, not this receptor alone: Repertoires were mostly private between subsets, with fewer than 7% of TRB clonotypes shared at M1, and the greatest sharing occurred between DPOS and TIGIT. Only baseline and M1 samples from a small cohort with few responders were used in the published TCR repertoire comparisons. Because tumor material was not accessible, tumor reactivity was instead assessed by peptide assays on expanded sorted subsets. The cohort included both treatment-naive and previously treated patients, and the authors noted that this mix could influence results. Experiments were generally performed without replicates because of limited material. The DNEG repertoire was the most diverse; PD-1 and DPOS showed similar, higher clonality, and TIGIT repertoires were the least diverse.

Sequenced on a NextSeq 500. The QIAseq Immune Repertoire RNA Library Kit, Human TCR Panel, was used to prepare TCR libraries from approximately 16 ng of total RNA. The TCR libraries were sequenced on an Illumina NextSeq using a Mid Output V2 kit and asymmetric 261x41 paired-end reads. Every TCR library was diluted to roughly 3.6 nM, then pooled, denatured and loaded at 0.85 to 1 pM. Per the source publication's procedure: Processing of the TCR FASTQ files took place in the QIAGEN GeneGlobe Data Analysis Center, and downstream analysis was done in R 3.5.2. Clonality was calculated as one minus Shannon entropy normalized by the log of the number of unique productive sequences. TRA or TRB clonotypes differing in abundance between baseline and M1 were identified within each subset by Fisher exact tests at 5% FDR. Differentially abundant clonotypes were categorized as emerging, expanding, contracting or non-expanding/contracting. Morisita's overlap index was used to measure how much repertoires overlapped between patients. In TCRdb, the public reads were trimmed at Q25 with fastp and aligned with MiXCR, with productive beta chains retained. Each record represents a unique CDR3 protein, reported with the most common genes and DNA among its rows. TCRdb's processing, not the authors' own work, is the source of the V and J calls. The table for this sample lists over 95 distinct CDR3 sequences; 12% of them were counted only once. The ten most abundant clones make up around 48% of the sample.

Using a BD FACSAria II cell sorter, four subsets defined by PD-1 and/or TIGIT were sorted from live CD3+CD8+TCRalphabeta+ cells. Circulating CD8 T cells were sorted into four subsets by PD-1 and TIGIT expression to characterize their relevance to anti-PD-1 therapy response. For every sorted CD8 T-cell subset, sequencing covered both the TCR alpha and the TCR beta chains. Peripheral blood was collected at three points: before the first anti-PD-1 injection, after two injections and after four injections. PBMCs were immediately isolated by Ficoll gradient centrifugation. Until use, PBMCs were stored frozen in liquid nitrogen in RPMI containing around 20% FCS and roughly 10% DMSO. After thawing, PBMCs were stained with a viability dye plus antibodies against CD3, CD8alpha, TCRalphabeta, PD-1 and TIGIT. The RNeasy Kit was used to extract total RNA, and all samples had a RIN greater than 7. The CDR3 sequence holds 14 residues, the cysteine and phenylalanine included. Just the 42-base CDR3 DNA is kept, in frame starting at base 1. V and J lose 3 bases and 9 bases, and a span of 15 bases separates them. Taken from the germline V gene, the CDR1 and CDR2 loops are KGHSH and LQKENI.

This clonotype is hyperexpanded (1% or more) in terms of sample share. Which antigen it targets is not known. Base qualities are not recorded, but no much larger clone differs from it by a single base. The sequence derives from a human donor with melanoma. Source: CD8+ T cells from PBMCs, taken at baseline or after one month of anti-PD-1 therapy (not recorded which). Recombination linked TRBV18 to TRBJ2-1; the D gene is not confidently resolved. CDR3 reads: CASSPDSLGSEQFF. The DNA reads TGTGCCAGCTCACCTGACTCTTTGGGGTCTGAGCAGTTCTTC.